This T cell receptor beta chain was sequenced during a study of blood T cell repertoires in COVID-19 (dated by TCRdb to 2020 to 2022). With regard to the full study: Samples covering the acute and convalescent phases of COVID-19 were provided by collaborators in the United States, Italy and Spain. The prospective study material was composed of cDNA or gDNA derived from T cells, B-cell-depleted T cells, or PBMCs. Deeply sampled blood TCRbeta repertoires from subjects exposed to, actively infected with, or recovered from COVID-19 were included in the dataset. The repertoires were released in a freely available public database intended as a resource for research on the immune response to SARS-CoV-2. The samples were drawn from two sources: the first 160 participants of the ongoing ImmuneRACE study, and 1,254 subjects contributed by 6 global collaborators. A de-identified subject ID, COVID-19 status, age in years and sex were almost always included in the sample metadata. HLA class I and class II types, where available, came from metadata supplied by the sample provider rather than from assay-based typing. Here is what the overall study found, with its caveats: The amount of clinical and demographic metadata varied by source and participant and was provided uncurated.

Turning to this clone: No cognate antigen has been identified for it. The input lacks base qualities; no much larger clone sits a single base away.

CDR1 SGDLS and CDR2 YYNGEE are derived from the germline V gene. The junction carries 15 bases between V and J, which are trimmed by 0 bases and 9 bases respectively. Its CDR3 holds 14 amino acids, cysteine through phenylalanine. Of all the DNA, just the CDR3 is kept, 42 bases in frame from base 1. The collaborating institutions used their own protocols to collect whole blood in K2EDTA tubes. Collaborator samples were shipped for TCRbeta analysis as frozen whole blood, isolated PBMCs, or DNA extracted from either sample type. The immunoSEQ Assay, a bias-controlled multiplex PCR, was used to amplify TCRbeta CDR3 regions from genomic DNA. The original pipeline was this. The number of nucleated cells in each sample was estimated from the amplification of reference gene primers within the assay. To quantify the absolute abundance of each unique TCRbeta CDR3 rearrangement, sequence reads were collapsed and filtered. For each sample, productive Simpson clonality was calculated by taking the square root of Simpson's diversity index across productive rearrangements. The table comes from immuneACCESS by way of TCRdb, which keeps in-frame sequences with V and J called. Part of the clones is missing from these tables; in studies checked, under half for an unresolved V gene and the rest for unknown reasons. For V, J and clone size, that table is used; D and trimming come from the DNA. Present in this sample are under 350,000 clones, approximately 85% of which were seen just once. Roughly 7% of the sample rests with the top ten.

Sequencing input: peripheral blood. The receptor's source is a human donor in a cohort sampled during active COVID-19. The chain couples TRBV9 to TRBJ1-2; the D gene is perhaps TRBD1, on 5 matching bases. The DNA sequence is TGTGCCAGCAGCGTAGGAGAACAGGCTTTACGCTACACCTTC. It encodes CASSVGEQALRYTF. Here the CDR3 is joined to the reference TRBV9 and TRBJ1-2 genes, and the full variable domain is: DSGVTQTPKHLITATGQRVTLRCSPRSGDLSVYWYQQSLDQGLQFLIQYYNGEERAKGNILERFSAQQFPDLHSELNLSSLELGDSALYFCASSVGEQALRYTFGSGTRLTVV.